Following are 9 T cell receptor beta chains from one sample sequenced in a study of blood T cell repertoires in COVID-19. Profiled with immunoSEQ multiplex PCR; TCRdb holds only in-frame clones, not every one. The table lists some 47,000 clones, around 80% of them singletons, with around two fifths in the top ten. The sequencing input was peripheral blood. The receptors shown here come from a human donor in a cohort sampled during active COVID-19.

The chain has TRBV28 and TRBJ1-5; TRBD1 matches at 9 bases. The CDR3 loop spans 15 amino acids. V lost 4 bases, J lost 5 bases, and 6 bases stayed unmatched. Germline CDR1 reads MDHEN; CDR2 reads SYDVKM. Written as DNA, the CDR3 is TGTGCCAGCAGTTCATCCGGGACAGGGTATCAGCCCCAGCATTTT. Its protein product is CASSSSGTGYQPQHF.

The chain combines TRBV15 with TRBJ2-5; 11 bases agree with TRBD1. The V gene end was trimmed by 1 base and the J gene end by 5 bases; junction bases not matched to a gene: 9. There are 17 residues in the CDR3. Germline V gives CDR1 LNHNV, CDR2 YYDKDF (reference sequence). Written as DNA, the CDR3 is TGTGCCACCAGCAGAGCCCAGGGGACAGGGGGTACCGAGACCCAGTACTTC. Its translation: CATSRAQGTGGTETQYF.

The CDR3 DNA reads TGTGCCAGCAGCTTAGGTGTTCCAGGGGGGTACGAGCAGTACGTC. Protein product: CASSLGVPGGYEQYV. This chain joins TRBV7-9 and TRBJ2-7; tentatively, D is TRBD1 (7 bases). This CDR3 spans 15 amino acids. V lost 1 base, J lost 4 bases, and 14 bases lay in between. Germline V gives CDR1 SEHNR, CDR2 FQNEAQ (reference sequence).

The chain uses TRBV9 and TRBJ2-2; D is ambiguous. V lost 0 bases, J lost 6 bases, and 9 bases lay in between. The germline V gene encodes CDR1 SGDLS and CDR2 YYNGEE. The CDR3 has 14 residues. Written as DNA, the CDR3 is TGTGCCAGCAGCGTAGACCCAAGCTCCGGGGAGCTGTTTTTT. Amino acids: CASSVDPSSGELFF. The complete variable domain, with remaining parts taken from reference TRBV9 and TRBJ2-2, reads DSGVTQTPKHLITATGQRVTLRCSPRSGDLSVYWYQQSLDQGLQFLIQYYNGEERAKGNILERFSAQQFPDLHSELNLSSLELGDSALYFCASSVDPSSGELFFGEGSRLTVL.

The genes are TRBV7-9 and TRBJ2-1; 11 nucleotides match TRBD2. The CDR3 runs to 15 residues. Germline CDR1 and CDR2: SEHNR and FQNEAQ (reference sequence). The junction had 3 bases not matched to a gene; V was cut back by 4 bases and J by 4 bases. In nucleotides, the CDR3 is TGTGCCAGCAGCTCTGGGACTAGCGGTTACAATGAGCAGTTCTTC. Protein: CASSSGTSGYNEQFF.

This clone was picked up a small number of times. The V gene is TRBV2, the J gene TRBJ2-2, with 15 bases identical to TRBD2. From germline, CDR1 is SNHLY and CDR2 FYNNEI. This CDR3 comprises 17 residues. Trimming took 6 bases from V and 4 from J; bases not matched to a gene: 6. CDR3 sequence (DNA): TGTGCCAGCAGGGTGGGACTAGCGGGGGGCCTCACCGGGGAGCTGTTTTTT. This translates into CASRVGLAGGLTGELFF.

This rearrangement joins TRBV10-2 to TRBJ2-7; 7 nucleotides agree with TRBD1. Losses at the gene ends were 6 bases for V and 2 bases for J; bases not matched to a gene: 7. The CDR3 is 14 amino acids. The germline CDR1 and CDR2 sequences are WSHSY and SAAADI. The CDR3 DNA is TGCGCCAGCAGGTCCGACAGGGTCCCCTACGAGCAGTACGTC. Translated: CASRSDRVPYEQYV.

Points on this clone: Mismatch with germline at one junction end may stem from a read error. This rearrangement joins TRBV4-2 to TRBJ2-3; D possibly corresponds to TRBD2 (7 bases). CDR1 is LGHNA, CDR2 YNFKEQ, per germline. CDR3 length: 14 amino acids. The CDR3 region has the DNA TGTGCCAGCAACCAAGGGGGGGGCGTGGATACGCAGTATTTT. It is translated as CASNQGGGVDTQYF.

The chain recombines TRBV5-4 with TRBJ2-2; 8 nucleotides align to TRBD1. J was trimmed by 5 bases and V by 0 bases; bases with no gene match: 3. The germline CDR1 and CDR2 sequences are SGHNT and YYREEE (reference sequence). The CDR3 loop spans 15 amino acids. The DNA for the CDR3 is TGTGCCAGCAGCTTGGGCAGGGGGCAAACCGGGGAGCTGTTTTTT. It specifies CASSLGRGQTGELFF.